This entry lists 11 T cell receptor beta chains sequenced from one sample in a study of PD-L1 blockade in urothelial cancer. Described time point: peripheral blood 6 weeks after treatment start. Profiled with immunoSEQ multiplex PCR; TCRdb holds only in-frame clones, not every one. The profile shows tens of thousands of clones, almost 90% of them singletons. The sample was PBMCs, taken around atezolizumab (anti-PD-L1) treatment. The receptors stem from a man aged 55 to 70 with urothelial cancer.

The chain has TRBV6-5 and TRBJ2-7; tentatively, D is TRBD2 (5 bases). Trimming took 0 bases from V and 4 from J, leaving 7 bases between them. The CDR3 has 13 amino acids. The V gene's germline CDR1 is MNHEY and CDR2 SVGAGI. CDR3 nucleotide sequence: TGTGCCAGCAGTTACTCCGGGGATTACGAGCAGTACTTC. This translates into CASSYSGDYEQYF.

The chain's CDR3 is CAWSQWTEGNTEAFF. CDR3 bases: TGTGCCTGGAGCCAATGGACAGAAGGGAACACTGAAGCTTTCTTT. This chain connects TRBV30 to TRBJ1-1; D is possibly TRBD1 (6 bases). Trimming took 3 bases from V and 1 from J, leaving 15 bases between them. Germline V gene lookup returns CDR1 GTSNPN and CDR2 SVGIG (reference sequence). CDR3 length equals 15 residues.

This clone appeared many times. V is TRBV19 and J is TRBJ1-5; TRBD1 matches at 8 bases. CDR1 LNHDA and CDR2 SQIVND come from the germline V gene (reference sequence). The V gene end was trimmed by 8 bases and the J gene end by 8 bases; junction bases not matched to a gene: 14. The CDR3 has 15 amino acids. The CDR3 DNA follows: TGTGCCAGTGGCCGACAGGGGATAAAGAGGGAGCCCCAGCATTTT. Amino acid sequence: CASGRQGIKREPQHF.

The rearrangement joins TRBV7-8 to TRBJ2-3, with TRBD2 matching 7 bases. This CDR3 is 15 amino acids long. Germline V gives CDR1 SGHVS, CDR2 FQNEAQ. Losses at the gene ends were 3 bases for V and 4 bases for J; bases not matched to a gene: 7. The CDR3 region has the DNA TGTGCCAGCAGCTTCGGGGAGGGCCGGGCAGATACGCAGTATTTT. Its translation is CASSFGEGRADTQYF.

The V and J genes are TRBV29-1 and TRBJ1-1; TRBD1 matches 9 bases. Germline V lookup: CDR1 SQVTM, CDR2 ANQGSEA. The CDR3 is 13 amino acids. V was clipped by 6 bases and J by 2 bases; unmatched bases: 4. CDR3 protein: CSVGQGFNTEAFF. In DNA form, the CDR3 reads TGCAGCGTCGGACAGGGGTTCAACACTGAAGCTTTCTTT.

The V call is TRBV9, the J call TRBJ2-1; 9 nucleotides match TRBD2. J gave up 10 bases and V 0 bases, and 11 bases lay outside the gene matches. CDR3 length: 16 residues. The V gene's germline CDR1 is SGDLS and CDR2 YYNGEE. DNA for the CDR3: TGTGCCAGCAGCGTAGAATCGGCTAGCGGGGTCAGCGAGCAGTTCTTC. It is translated as CASSVESASGVSEQFF.

The chain has TRBV9 and TRBJ1-1, with D perhaps TRBD1 (6 bases). Germline V gene data show CDR1 as SGDLS and CDR2 as YYNGEE. V lost 3 bases, J lost 5 bases, and 8 bases lay in between. CDR3 length equals 12 residues. Here the CDR3 reads CASSEGGTEAFF. CDR3 sequence (DNA): TGTGCCAGCAGCGAGGGGGGGACTGAAGCTTTCTTT.

A remark on this clone: An end of the junction differs from the germline gene, which may be a read error. The rearrangement joins TRBV5-4 to TRBJ2-7; D is perhaps TRBD2 (6 bases). The CDR3 length is 15 residues. In germline, CDR1 is SGHNT, CDR2 YYREEE (reference sequence). DNA for the CDR3: TGTGCCGGCAGCCGCCCTGGGGACTTGGACTACGAGCAGTACTTC. It encodes CAGSRPGDLDYEQYF.

The chain employs TRBV6-5 and TRBJ2-3; tentatively, D is TRBD2 (5 bases). The CDR3 length is 15 residues. V lost 2 bases to trimming and J lost 2 bases, with 11 bases between them. In germline, CDR1 is MNHEY, CDR2 SVGAGI. CDR3 amino acids: CASSYIGVATDTQYF. The CDR3 coding sequence is TGTGCCAGCAGTTACATCGGGGTAGCCACAGATACGCAGTATTTT.

This chain links TRBV2 with TRBJ2-7; D ambiguous. V lost 7 bases and J 3 bases, leaving 10 bases between the germline ends. The CDR3 is made up of 12 amino acids. The germline V gene encodes CDR1 SNHLY and CDR2 FYNNEI. CDR3 nucleotides: TGTGCCAGCAACATGGCCCGCTACGAGCAGTACTTC. It translates to CASNMARYEQYF.

V gene TRBV18 combines with J gene TRBJ1-5; D gene uncertain. Germline lookup yields CDR1 KGHSH and CDR2 LQKENI. V was cut by 3 bases and J by 3 bases, with 12 bases left in between. This CDR3 is built from 15 residues. CDR3 DNA: TGTGCCAGCTCACCCGACGGAGGGTTCAATCAGCCCCAGCATTTT. It encodes CASSPDGGFNQPQHF.